This is a list of T cell receptor beta chains from one sample in a study of shared clonotypes between healthy human individuals. The repertoire was sequenced with immunoSEQ multiplex PCR; TCRdb's copy has only in-frame clones and lacks some. This sample yields approximately 2.1 million clones, of which roughly 93% are seen a single time; under 0.45% belongs to the top ten. Sequenced sample: naive CD4+ T cells from PBMCs. Every receptor here comes from a man in his late teens or twenties in good health. Some clones in this sample may be carry-over from other donors' samples. Both conserved end residues are trimmed from each CDR3.

v_gene: TRBV6-4; CDR3aa: ATRREIGGELF
v_gene: TRBV7-2; CDR3aa: ASSSGTLGTEAF
v_gene: TRBV19; CDR3aa: ASSIHRTNTEAF
v_gene: TRBV30; CDR3aa: AWRRGQGASGTEAF
v_gene: TRBV6-1; CDR3aa: ASSAYGRSGIQPQH
v_gene: TRBV28; CDR3aa: ASSFSGKRNEQF
v_gene: TRBV21-1; CDR3aa: ASSKVGGGNEQF
v_gene: TRBV9; CDR3aa: ASRGLAGYNEQF
v_gene: TRBV28; CDR3aa: ASSFWSGPNYGYT
v_gene: TRBV11-2; CDR3aa: ASSLDLISGRRGDTQY
v_gene: TRBV5-1; CDR3aa: ASSLGQGGYEQY
v_gene: TRBV6-6; CDR3aa: ASRRTSGSPDTQY
v_gene: TRBV28; CDR3aa: ASSRTGGYEQY
v_gene: TRBV6-5; CDR3aa: ASSYPPGGSTEAF
v_gene: TRBV5-1; CDR3aa: ASSPGQVSGKLF
v_gene: TRBV27; CDR3aa: ASSFRQFNTGELF
v_gene: TRBV4-3; CDR3aa: ASSQDRLVDTEAF
v_gene: TRBV19; CDR3aa: ASSPGELSTGELF
v_gene: TRBV7-2; CDR3aa: ASSLAVRTDTQY
v_gene: TRBV18; CDR3aa: ASSPQRQNTEAF
v_gene: TRBV30; CDR3aa: AYRRGLDTEAF
v_gene: TRBV6-1; CDR3aa: ASSRQGNGELF
v_gene: TRBV5-1; CDR3aa: ASSLGLGNTGELF
v_gene: TRBV5-1; CDR3aa: ASSLSGATYEQY
v_gene: TRBV7-2; CDR3aa: ASSSSGNTEAF
v_gene: TRBV6-7; CDR3aa: ASSYRTGGSYNEQF
v_gene: TRBV7-6; CDR3aa: ASSFSDGRYEQY
v_gene: TRBV9; CDR3aa: ASSPGGPLGEKLF
v_gene: TRBV11-3; CDR3aa: ASSLTSGSRETQY
v_gene: TRBV5-4; CDR3aa: ASSLAETQY
v_gene: TRBV7-2; CDR3aa: ASSFGQGKYEQY
v_gene: TRBV19; CDR3aa: ASRNRDRAYGYT
v_gene: TRBV6-5; CDR3aa: ASSYLREETQY
v_gene: TRBV29-1; CDR3aa: SVIPPAGSTDTQY
v_gene: TRBV5-1; CDR3aa: ASSLDTVANGYT
v_gene: TRBV6-1; CDR3aa: ASSGAGGFTGELF
v_gene: TRBV5-1; CDR3aa: ASSLAPDRSSYEQY
v_gene: TRBV18; CDR3aa: ASSPEDKRYYGYT
v_gene: TRBV2; CDR3aa: ASSDRDPLGSGANVLT
v_gene: TRBV6-1; CDR3aa: ASSGSGQGSYNEQF
v_gene: TRBV5-1; CDR3aa: ASSFRLAGVQDEQY
v_gene: TRBV2; CDR3aa: ASRIAGALHEQY
v_gene: TRBV5-1; CDR3aa: ASSPPASGNTGELF
v_gene: TRBV28; CDR3aa: ASSSTGEWYEKLF
v_gene: TRBV7-2; CDR3aa: ASSLFGDQNTEAF
v_gene: TRBV28; CDR3aa: ASSLAINYGYT
v_gene: TRBV30; CDR3aa: AWSSGSAFNEQF
v_gene: TRBV11-2; CDR3aa: ASSSRSDTQY
v_gene: TRBV27; CDR3aa: ASRTRSYNEQF
v_gene: TRBV28; CDR3aa: ASTDGGALQPQH
v_gene: TRBV2; CDR3aa: ASSPSRDSPTEAF
v_gene: TRBV7-6; CDR3aa: ASSLVGGASTDTQY
v_gene: TRBV27; CDR3aa: ASSRTRASGSTEQF